The subject of this entry is one T cell receptor (beta chain). This entry comes from a study of cytomegalovirus exposure and HLA in healthy donors. The primer mix had 60 Vbeta and 13 Jbeta primers. Data came from immunoSEQ multiplex PCR; TCRdb stores just in-frame clones and leaves some out. Of about 130,000 clones detected, 65% to 85% appear once; the ten largest clones hold approximately 1.7%. This receptor was taken from a woman in her 40s in good health and CMV-seronegative. The sequenced sample was PBMCs.

The CDR3 is CASSSDPGQTKTYYEQYF. CDR3 DNA: TGTGCCAGCAGTTCGGATCCGGGACAGACTAAAACCTACTACGAGCAGTACTTC. This sequence joins TRBV28 and TRBJ2-7; TRBD1 agrees at 7 bases. Per the germline V gene, CDR1 is MDHEN and CDR2 is SYDVKM. The CDR3 totals 18 residues. V shed 4 bases, J shed 3 bases, and the junction held 18 bases outside the gene matches.